One sample yielded the 11 T cell receptor beta chains listed below, sequenced in a study of cytomegalovirus exposure and HLA in healthy donors. The PCR was carried out with 60 Vbeta primers and 13 Jbeta primers. Here immunoSEQ multiplex PCR was the method, and the copy in TCRdb shows in-frame clones only, minus some. Its table records about 55,000 clones. The specimen sequenced was PBMCs. These receptors were collected from a man between 45 and 60 years old in good health and CMV-seropositive.

This chain links TRBV28 with TRBJ1-2; D possibly corresponds to TRBD1 (6 bases). Trimming removed 4 bases from V and 4 bases from J, with 13 bases in between. Germline V gene lookup returns CDR1 MDHEN and CDR2 SYDVKM. This CDR3 region has 14 residues. For the CDR3, the DNA is TGTGCCAGCAGTTCAGTCGGGGGGCCCTATGGCTACACCTTC. Its protein is CASSSVGGPYGYTF.

J is TRBJ2-3 and V is TRBV5-1; 8 bases map to TRBD2. Germline V gene sequence: CDR1 SGHRS, CDR2 YFSETQ. This CDR3 is 16 amino acids long. J was trimmed by 3 bases and V by 1 base; bases with no gene match: 7. The DNA for the CDR3 is TGCGCCAGCAGCTTGAGTAGCGGGACGGGGACAGATACGCAGTATTTT. As protein: CASSLSSGTGTDTQYF. Looking up the rest from reference TRBV5-1 and TRBJ2-3 gives the full variable domain: KAGVTQTPRYLIKTRGQQVTLSCSPISGHRSVSWYQQTPGQGLQFLFEYFSETQRNKGNFPGRFSGRQFSNSRSEMNVSTLELGDSALYLCASSLSSGTGTDTQYFGPGTRLTVL.

The genes are TRBV19 and TRBJ1-5, with unresolved D. In germline, CDR1 is LNHDA, CDR2 SQIVND (reference sequence). This CDR3 has 14 amino acids. Trimming removed 7 bases from V and 2 bases from J, with 12 bases in between. Here the CDR3 reads CASTSRPGNQPQHF. CDR3 sequence (DNA): TGTGCCAGTACGTCCAGGCCGGGCAATCAGCCCCAGCATTTT.

CDR3 DNA: TGTGCTAGTGGTTTACGGCAGGGGGCCTACGAGCAGTACTTC. Its translation is CASGLRQGAYEQYF. The chain links TRBV12-5 to TRBJ2-7, with 7 positions matching TRBD1. The CDR3 contains 14 residues. Trimming cost V 3 bases and J 2 bases; bases outside gene matches: 4. CDR1 and CDR2 from the germline V gene are LGHNT and FRNRAP.

The chain recombines TRBV19 with TRBJ1-1; 7 positions agree with TRBD1. There are 17 residues in the CDR3. Germline V gene lookup returns CDR1 LNHDA and CDR2 SQIVND (reference sequence). The V gene end was trimmed by 3 bases and the J gene end by 0 bases; junction bases not matched to a gene: 10. The CDR3 loop reads CASSISGTDSMNTEAFF. As DNA, the CDR3 is TGTGCCAGTAGTATCTCCGGGACAGATTCTATGAACACTGAAGCTTTCTTT.

The chain combines TRBV4-3 with TRBJ1-4, with D hard to call. Per the germline V gene, CDR1 is LGHNA and CDR2 is YSLEER. V lost 3 bases and J 12 bases, leaving 14 bases between the germline ends. The CDR3 runs 13 residues. CDR3 nucleotide sequence: TGCGCCAGCAGCCATCCCCCTGAGGGAGAACTGTTTTTT. Protein sequence: CASSHPPEGELFF.

The chain uses TRBV5-1 and TRBJ1-1, with TRBD1 identical over 9 bases. This CDR3 contains 15 residues. Germline-derived CDR1 and CDR2 are SGHRS and YFSETQ. V lost 5 bases, J lost 11 bases, and 16 bases stayed unmatched. CDR3 loop: CASSSGQGRAAVAFF. CDR3 nucleotide sequence: TGCGCCAGCAGTTCGGGACAGGGTAGGGCTGCAGTGGCTTTCTTT.

V and J are TRBV7-2 and TRBJ1-6, with D possibly being TRBD1 (5 bases). Between the trimmed V and J ends, which lost 1 base and 10 bases, there was a span of 11 bases. Looked up from germline, CDR1 is SGHTA and CDR2 is FQGNSA. The CDR3 sequence is 14 residues long. The CDR3 sequence is CASSLGEGLSPLHF. The DNA of the CDR3 is TGTGCCAGCAGCTTAGGGGAGGGGTTATCACCCCTCCACTTT.

This rearrangement joins TRBV7-3 to TRBJ2-7; D remains unclear. Per germline, CDR1 SGHTA and CDR2 FQGTGA. The V end lost 2 bases, the J end lost 0 bases, and 8 bases lay between the germline ends. This CDR3 region has 14 residues. In DNA form, the CDR3 reads TGTGCCAGCAGCTTACACGAGAGCTCCTACGAGCAGTACTTC. This codes for CASSLHESSYEQYF.

This chain links TRBV7-9 with TRBJ2-7; TRBD2 aligns across 10 bases. CDR1 SEHNR and CDR2 FQNEAQ come from the germline V gene (reference sequence). The CDR3 is 15 amino acids. V dropped 3 bases and J dropped 5; count of bases not matched to a gene: 7. Here the CDR3 reads CASSFLAGGRNEQYF. In DNA form, the CDR3 reads TGTGCCAGCAGCTTCTTAGCGGGAGGACGTAACGAGCAGTACTTC.

This chain joins TRBV27 and TRBJ2-2, with a tentative D call TRBD2 (5 bases). The V and J ends lost 5 bases and 1 base respectively, with 5 bases between them. Germline values: CDR1 MNHEY, CDR2 SMNVEV (reference sequence). The CDR3 runs to 13 residues. The CDR3 protein is CASSSGNTGELFF. The CDR3 DNA reads as TGTGCCAGCAGTAGCGGGAACACCGGGGAGCTGTTTTTT.